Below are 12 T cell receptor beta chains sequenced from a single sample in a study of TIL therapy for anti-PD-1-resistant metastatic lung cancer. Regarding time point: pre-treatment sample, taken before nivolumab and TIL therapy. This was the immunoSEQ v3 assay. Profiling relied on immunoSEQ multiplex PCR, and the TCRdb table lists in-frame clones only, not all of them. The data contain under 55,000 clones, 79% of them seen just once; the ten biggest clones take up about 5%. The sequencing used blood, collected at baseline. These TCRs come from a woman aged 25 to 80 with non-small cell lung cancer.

DNA for the CDR3: TGTGCCAGTGGGACATCGGCAACTAATGAAAAACTGTTTTTT. This codes for CASGTSATNEKLFF. V and J are TRBV6-5 and TRBJ1-4, with D possibly being TRBD1 (6 bases). The CDR3 contains 14 residues. Germline values: CDR1 MNHEY, CDR2 SVGAGI. With 9 bases removed from V and 0 bases from J, the gap between germline ends came to 11 bases.

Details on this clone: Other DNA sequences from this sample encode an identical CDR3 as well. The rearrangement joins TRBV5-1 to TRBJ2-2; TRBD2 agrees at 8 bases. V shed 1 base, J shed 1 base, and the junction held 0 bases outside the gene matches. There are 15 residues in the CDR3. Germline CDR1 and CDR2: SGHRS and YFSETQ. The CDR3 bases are TGCGCCAGCAGCTTGACTAGCGGGAACACCGGGGAGCTGTTTTTT. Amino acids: CASSLTSGNTGELFF.

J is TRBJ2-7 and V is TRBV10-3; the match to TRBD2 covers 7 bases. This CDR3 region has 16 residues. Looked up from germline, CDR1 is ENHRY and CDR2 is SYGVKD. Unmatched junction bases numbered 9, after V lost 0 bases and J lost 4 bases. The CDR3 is CAISESQGGSLYEQYF. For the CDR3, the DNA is TGTGCCATCAGTGAGTCCCAGGGCGGGAGTCTTTACGAGCAGTACTTC.

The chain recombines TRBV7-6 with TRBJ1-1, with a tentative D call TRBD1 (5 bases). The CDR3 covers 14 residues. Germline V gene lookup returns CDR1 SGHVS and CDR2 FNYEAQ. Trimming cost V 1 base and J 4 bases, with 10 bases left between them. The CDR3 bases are TGTGCCAGCAGCTTAGAAGGGGTCGGCACTGAAGCTTTCTTT. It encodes CASSLEGVGTEAFF. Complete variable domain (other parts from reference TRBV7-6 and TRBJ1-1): GAGVSQSPRYKVTKRGQDVALRCDPISGHVSLYWYRQALGQGPEFLTYFNYEAQQDKSGLPNDRFSAERPEGSISTLTIQRTEQRDSAMYRCASSLEGVGTEAFFGQGTRLTVV.

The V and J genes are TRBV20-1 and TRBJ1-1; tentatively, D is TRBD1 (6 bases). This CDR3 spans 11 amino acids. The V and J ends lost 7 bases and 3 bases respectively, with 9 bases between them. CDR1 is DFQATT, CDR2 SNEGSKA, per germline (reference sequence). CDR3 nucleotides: TGCAGTGTTAAGGGGGACACTGAAGCTTTCTTT. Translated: CSVKGDTEAFF.

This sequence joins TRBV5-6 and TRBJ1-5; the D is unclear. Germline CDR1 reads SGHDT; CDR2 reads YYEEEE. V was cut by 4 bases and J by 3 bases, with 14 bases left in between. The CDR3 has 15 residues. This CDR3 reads CASSAAGQNNQPQHF. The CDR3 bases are TGTGCCAGCAGCGCGGCCGGCCAAAACAATCAGCCCCAGCATTTT.

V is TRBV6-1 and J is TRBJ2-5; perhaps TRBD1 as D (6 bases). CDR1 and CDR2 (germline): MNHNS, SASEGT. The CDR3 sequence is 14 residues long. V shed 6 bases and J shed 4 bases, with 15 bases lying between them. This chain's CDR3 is CASRDYGQRETQYF. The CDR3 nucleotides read TGTGCCAGCAGAGATTATGGACAGAGAGAGACCCAGTACTTC.

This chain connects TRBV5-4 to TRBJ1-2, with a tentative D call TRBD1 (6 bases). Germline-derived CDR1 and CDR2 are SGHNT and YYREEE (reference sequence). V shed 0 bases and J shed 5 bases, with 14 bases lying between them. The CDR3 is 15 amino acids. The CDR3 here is CASSLALGALYGYTF. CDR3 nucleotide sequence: TGTGCCAGCAGCTTGGCTCTGGGGGCCCTATATGGCTACACCTTC.

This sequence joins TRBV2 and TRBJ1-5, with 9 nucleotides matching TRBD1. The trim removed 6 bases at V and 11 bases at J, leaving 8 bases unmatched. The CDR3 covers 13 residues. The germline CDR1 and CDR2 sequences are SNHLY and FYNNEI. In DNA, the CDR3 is TGTGCCAGCAGCGGACAGGGGTATAAGGCCCAGCATTTT. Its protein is CASSGQGYKAQHF.

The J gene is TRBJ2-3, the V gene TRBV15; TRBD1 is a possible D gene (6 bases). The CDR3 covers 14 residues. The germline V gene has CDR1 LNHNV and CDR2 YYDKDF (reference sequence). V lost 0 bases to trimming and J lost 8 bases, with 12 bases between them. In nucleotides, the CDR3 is TGTGCCACCAGCAGAGACCCTCAGGGGCCTACGCAGTATTTT. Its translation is CATSRDPQGPTQYF.

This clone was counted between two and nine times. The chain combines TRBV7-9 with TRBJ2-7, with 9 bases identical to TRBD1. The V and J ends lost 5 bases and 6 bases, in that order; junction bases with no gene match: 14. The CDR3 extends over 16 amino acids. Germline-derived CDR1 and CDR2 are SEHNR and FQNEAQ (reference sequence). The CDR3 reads CASSPKTGTGLFEQYF. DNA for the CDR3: TGTGCCAGCAGCCCGAAAACCGGGACAGGGTTGTTCGAGCAGTACTTC.

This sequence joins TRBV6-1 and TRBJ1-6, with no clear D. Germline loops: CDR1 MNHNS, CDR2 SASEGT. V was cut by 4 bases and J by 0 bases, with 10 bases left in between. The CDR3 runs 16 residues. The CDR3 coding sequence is TGTGCCAGCAGTGCCCCCATTTACTCCTATAATTCACCCCTCCACTTT. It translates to CASSAPIYSYNSPLHF.